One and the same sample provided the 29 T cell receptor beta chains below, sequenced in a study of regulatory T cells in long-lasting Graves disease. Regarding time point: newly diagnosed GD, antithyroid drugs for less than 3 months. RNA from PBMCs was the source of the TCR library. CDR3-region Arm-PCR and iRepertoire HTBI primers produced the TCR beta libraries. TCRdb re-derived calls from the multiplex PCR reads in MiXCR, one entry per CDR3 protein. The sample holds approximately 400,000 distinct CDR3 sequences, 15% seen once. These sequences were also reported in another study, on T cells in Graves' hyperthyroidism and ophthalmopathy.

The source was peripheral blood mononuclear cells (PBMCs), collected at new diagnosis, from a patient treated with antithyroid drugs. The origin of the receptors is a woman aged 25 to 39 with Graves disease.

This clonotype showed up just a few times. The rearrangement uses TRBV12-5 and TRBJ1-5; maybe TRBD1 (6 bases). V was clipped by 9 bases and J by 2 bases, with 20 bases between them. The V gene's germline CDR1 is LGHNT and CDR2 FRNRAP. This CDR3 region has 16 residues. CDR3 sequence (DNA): TGTGCTAGCCTCCTGGGCAGGGGTCGGGGCAATCAGCCCCAGCATTTT. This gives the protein CASLLGRGRGNQPQHF. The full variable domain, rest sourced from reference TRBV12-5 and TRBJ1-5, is DARVTQTPRHKVTEMGQEVTMRCQPILGHNTVFWYRQTMMQGLELLAYFRNRAPLDDSGMPKDRFSAEMPDATLATLKIQPSEPRDSAVYFCASLLGRGRGNQPQHFGDGTRLSIL.

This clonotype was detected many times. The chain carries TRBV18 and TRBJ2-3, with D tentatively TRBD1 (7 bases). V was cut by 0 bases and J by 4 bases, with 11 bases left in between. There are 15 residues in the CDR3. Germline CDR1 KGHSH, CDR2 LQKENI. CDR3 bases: TGTGCCAGCTCACCACCGAGCAGGGGGGCAGATACGCAGTATTTT. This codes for CASSPPSRGADTQYF.

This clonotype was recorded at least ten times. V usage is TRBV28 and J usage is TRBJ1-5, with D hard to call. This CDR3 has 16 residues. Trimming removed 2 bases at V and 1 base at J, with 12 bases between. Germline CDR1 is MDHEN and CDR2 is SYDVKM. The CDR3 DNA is TGTGCCAGCAGTTTAGAGGGTGCTGCGAGCAATCAGCCCCAGCATTTT. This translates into CASSLEGAASNQPQHF.

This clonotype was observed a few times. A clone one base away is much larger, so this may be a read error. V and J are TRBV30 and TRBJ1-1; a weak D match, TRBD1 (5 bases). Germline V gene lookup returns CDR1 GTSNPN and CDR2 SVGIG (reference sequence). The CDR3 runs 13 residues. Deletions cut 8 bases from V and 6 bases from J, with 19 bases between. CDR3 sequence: CARTTGPGPEAFF. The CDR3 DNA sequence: TGTGCCCGGACAACGGGGCCGGGGCCTGAAGCTTTCTTT.

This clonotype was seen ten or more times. CDR3 in DNA: TGTGCCAGCAGTTTTTCGACTAGCGCTTACGAGCAGTACTTC. Translating gives CASSFSTSAYEQYF. The chain recombines TRBV27 with TRBJ2-7; 8 bases line up with TRBD2. The ends lost 3 bases at V and 4 bases at J; junction bases unmatched: 5. This CDR3 has 14 residues. Germline-derived CDR1 and CDR2 are MNHEY and SMNVEV (reference sequence).

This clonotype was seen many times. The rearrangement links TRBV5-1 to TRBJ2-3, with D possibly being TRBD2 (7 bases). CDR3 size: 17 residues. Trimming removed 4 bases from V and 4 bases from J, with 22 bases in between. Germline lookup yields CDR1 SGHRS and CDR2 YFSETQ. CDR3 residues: CASSPGGRLDNADTQYF. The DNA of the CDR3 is TGCGCCAGCAGCCCGGGGGGCAGACTAGACAACGCAGATACGCAGTATTTT.

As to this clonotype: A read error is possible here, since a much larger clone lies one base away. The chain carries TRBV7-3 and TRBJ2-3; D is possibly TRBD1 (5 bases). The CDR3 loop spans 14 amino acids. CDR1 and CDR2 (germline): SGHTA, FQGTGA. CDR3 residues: CASSLAQGTDTRYF. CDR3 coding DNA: TGTGCCAGCAGCTTAGCCCAGGGCACAGATACGCGGTATTTT.

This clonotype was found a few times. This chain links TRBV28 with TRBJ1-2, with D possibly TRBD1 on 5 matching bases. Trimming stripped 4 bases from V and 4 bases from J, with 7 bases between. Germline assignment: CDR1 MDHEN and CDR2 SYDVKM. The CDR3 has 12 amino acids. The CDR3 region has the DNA TGTGCCAGCAGTTCCGGGACCTATGGCTACACCTTC. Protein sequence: CASSSGTYGYTF.

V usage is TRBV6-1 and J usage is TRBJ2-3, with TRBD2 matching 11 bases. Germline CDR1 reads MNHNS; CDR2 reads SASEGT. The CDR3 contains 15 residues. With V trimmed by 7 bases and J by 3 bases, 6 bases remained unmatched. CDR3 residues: CASTRGLAETDTQYF. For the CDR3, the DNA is TGTGCCAGCACCCGGGGACTAGCGGAGACAGATACGCAGTATTTT.

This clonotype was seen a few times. The chain's CDR3 is CASSPPRKEKAYNEQFF. DNA for the CDR3: TGTGCCAGCTCACCACCACGGAAGGAGAAGGCGTACAATGAGCAGTTCTTC. The chain joins TRBV18 to TRBJ2-1; D gene ambiguous. Trimming took off 0 bases at V and 4 bases at J, with 16 bases between the two ends. CDR1 and CDR2 from the germline V gene are KGHSH and LQKENI. The CDR3 spans 17 residues.

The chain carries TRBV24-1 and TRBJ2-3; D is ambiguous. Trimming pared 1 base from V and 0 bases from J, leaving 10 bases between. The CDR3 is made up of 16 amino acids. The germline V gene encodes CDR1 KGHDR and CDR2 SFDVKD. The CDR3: CATSDFLKGSTDTQYF. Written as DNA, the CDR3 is TGTGCCACCAGTGATTTTCTCAAAGGGAGCACAGATACGCAGTATTTT.

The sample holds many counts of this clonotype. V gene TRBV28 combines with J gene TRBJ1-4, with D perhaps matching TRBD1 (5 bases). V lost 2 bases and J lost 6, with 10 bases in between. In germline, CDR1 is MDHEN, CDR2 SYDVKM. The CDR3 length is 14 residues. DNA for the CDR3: TGTGCCAGCAGTTTACTGGGGACCTATGAAAAACTGTTTTTT. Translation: CASSLLGTYEKLFF.

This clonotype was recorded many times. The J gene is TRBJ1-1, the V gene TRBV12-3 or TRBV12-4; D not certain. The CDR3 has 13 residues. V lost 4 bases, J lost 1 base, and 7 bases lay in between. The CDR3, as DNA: TGTGCCAGCAGTTCGCGCGAGAACACTGAAGCTTTCTTT. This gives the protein CASSSRENTEAFF.

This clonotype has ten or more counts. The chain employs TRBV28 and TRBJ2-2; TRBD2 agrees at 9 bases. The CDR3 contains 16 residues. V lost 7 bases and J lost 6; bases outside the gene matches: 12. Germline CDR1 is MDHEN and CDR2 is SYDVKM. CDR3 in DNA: TGTGCCAGCACCCCTCTAGCGGGGAGGATTTCCGGGGAGCTGTTTTTT. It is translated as CASTPLAGRISGELFF.

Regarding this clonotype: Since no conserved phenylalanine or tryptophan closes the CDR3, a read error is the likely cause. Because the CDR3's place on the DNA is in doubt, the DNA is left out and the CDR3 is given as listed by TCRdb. CDR3 amino acids: CASRGTGASSSTL. This chain links TRBV2 with TRBJ1-1; no DNA check was done on the table's D call, TRBD1. The germline V gene has CDR1 SNHLY and CDR2 FYNNEI. The CDR3 region is 13 residues in length, termini included.

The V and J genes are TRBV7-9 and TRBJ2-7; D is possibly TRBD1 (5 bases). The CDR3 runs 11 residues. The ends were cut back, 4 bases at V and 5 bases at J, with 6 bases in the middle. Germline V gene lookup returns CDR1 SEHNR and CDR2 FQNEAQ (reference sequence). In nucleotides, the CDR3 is TGTGCCAGCAGCTGGACAAACGAGCAGTACTTC. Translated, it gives CASSWTNEQYF.

The CDR3 sequence is CAWSVMSGADTQYF. CDR3 in DNA: TGTGCCTGGAGTGTAATGTCCGGGGCAGATACGCAGTATTTT. The V gene is TRBV30, the J gene TRBJ2-3, with a weak D call TRBD2 (5 bases). Deletions cut 0 bases from V and 4 bases from J, with 11 bases between. CDR1 and CDR2 from the germline V gene are GTSNPN and SVGIG (reference sequence). This CDR3 has 14 residues. The complete variable domain, with remaining parts taken from reference TRBV30 and TRBJ2-3, reads SQTIHQWPATLVQPVGSPLSLECTVEGTSNPNLYWYRQAAGRGLQLLFYSVGIGQISSEVPQNLSASRPQDRQFILSSKKLLLSDSGFYLCAWSVMSGADTQYFGPGTRLTVL.

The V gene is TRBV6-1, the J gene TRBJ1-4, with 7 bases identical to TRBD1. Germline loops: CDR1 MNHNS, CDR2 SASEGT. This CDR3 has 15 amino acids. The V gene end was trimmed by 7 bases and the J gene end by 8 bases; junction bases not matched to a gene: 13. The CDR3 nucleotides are TGTGCCAGCACCACCCCGGGGACAGCGGGCGAAAAACTGTTTTTT. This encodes CASTTPGTAGEKLFF.

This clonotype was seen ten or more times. CDR3 sequence reads: CASSSGTVSYEQYF. CDR3 nucleotides: TGTGCCAGCAGTTCCGGGACAGTATCCTACGAGCAGTACTTC. This rearrangement joins TRBV28 to TRBJ2-7, with 7 bases fitting TRBD1. V was clipped by 4 bases and J by 1 base; unmatched bases: 4. The germline CDR1 and CDR2 sequences are MDHEN and SYDVKM. This CDR3 has 14 amino acids.

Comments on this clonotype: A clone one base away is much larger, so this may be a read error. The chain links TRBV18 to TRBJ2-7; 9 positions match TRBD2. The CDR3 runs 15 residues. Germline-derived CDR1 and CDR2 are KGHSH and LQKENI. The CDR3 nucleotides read TGTGTCAGCTCACCAGCCGGGACTAGCAGTTACGAGCAGTACTTC. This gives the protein CVSSPAGTSSYEQYF. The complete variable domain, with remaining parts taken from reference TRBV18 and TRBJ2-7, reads NAGVMQNPRHLVRRRGQEARLRCSPMKGHSHVYWYRQLPEEGLKFMVYLQKENIIDESGMPKERFSAEFPKEGPSILRIQQVVRGDSAAYFCVSSPAGTSSYEQYFGPGTRLTVT.

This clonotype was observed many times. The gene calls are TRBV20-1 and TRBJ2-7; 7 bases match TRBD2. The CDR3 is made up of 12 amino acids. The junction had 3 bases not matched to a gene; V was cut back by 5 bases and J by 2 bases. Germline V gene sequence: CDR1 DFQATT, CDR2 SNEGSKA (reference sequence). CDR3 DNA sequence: TGCAGTGCTCACGGGACTACCTACGAGCAGTACTTC. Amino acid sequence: CSAHGTTYEQYF.

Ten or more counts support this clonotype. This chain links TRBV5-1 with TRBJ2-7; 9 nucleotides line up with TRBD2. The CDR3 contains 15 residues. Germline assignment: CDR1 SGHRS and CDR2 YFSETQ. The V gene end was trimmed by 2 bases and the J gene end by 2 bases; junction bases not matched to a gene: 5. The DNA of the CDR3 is TGCGCCAGCAGCTTTCAGCGGGAGGCTACCTACGAGCAGTACTTC. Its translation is CASSFQREATYEQYF.

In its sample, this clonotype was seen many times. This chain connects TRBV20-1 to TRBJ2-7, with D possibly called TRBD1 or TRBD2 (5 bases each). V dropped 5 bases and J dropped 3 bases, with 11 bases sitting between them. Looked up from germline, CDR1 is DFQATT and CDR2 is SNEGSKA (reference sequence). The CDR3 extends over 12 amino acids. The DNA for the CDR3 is TGCAGTGCTGGGGACGGAAGCTACGAGCAGTACTTC. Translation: CSAGDGSYEQYF.

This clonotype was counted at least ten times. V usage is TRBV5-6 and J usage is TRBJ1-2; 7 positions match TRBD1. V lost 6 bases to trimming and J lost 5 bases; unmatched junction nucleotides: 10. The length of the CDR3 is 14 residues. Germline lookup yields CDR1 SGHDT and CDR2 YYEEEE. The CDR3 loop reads CASNVPGTAYGYTF. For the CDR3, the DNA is TGTGCCAGCAACGTGCCCGGGACAGCGTATGGCTACACCTTC.

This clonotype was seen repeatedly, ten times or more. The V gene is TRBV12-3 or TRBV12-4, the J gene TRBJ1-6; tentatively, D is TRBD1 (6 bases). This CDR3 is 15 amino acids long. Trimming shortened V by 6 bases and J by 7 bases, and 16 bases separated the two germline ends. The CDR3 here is CASRAPTGANSPLHF. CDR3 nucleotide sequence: TGTGCCAGCAGAGCCCCGACAGGAGCAAATTCACCCCTCCACTTT.

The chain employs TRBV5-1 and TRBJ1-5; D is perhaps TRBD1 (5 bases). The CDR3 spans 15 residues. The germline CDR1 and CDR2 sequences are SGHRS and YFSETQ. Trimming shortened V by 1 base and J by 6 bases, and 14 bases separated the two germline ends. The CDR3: CASSLWFGGSQPQHF. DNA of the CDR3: TGCGCCAGCAGCTTGTGGTTTGGGGGGAGTCAGCCCCAGCATTTT.

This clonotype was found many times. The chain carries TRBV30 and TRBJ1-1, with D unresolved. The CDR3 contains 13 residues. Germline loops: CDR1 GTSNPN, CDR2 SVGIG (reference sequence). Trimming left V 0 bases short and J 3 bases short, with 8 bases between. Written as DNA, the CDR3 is TGTGCCTGGAGTGTATATAGGGACACTGAAGCTTTCTTT. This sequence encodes CAWSVYRDTEAFF.

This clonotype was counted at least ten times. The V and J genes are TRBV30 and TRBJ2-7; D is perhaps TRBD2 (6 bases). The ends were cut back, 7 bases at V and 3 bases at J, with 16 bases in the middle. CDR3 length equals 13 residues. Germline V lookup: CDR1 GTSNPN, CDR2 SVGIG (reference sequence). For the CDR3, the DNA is TGTGCCTATACTAGCTCAGGGATCTACGAGCAGTACTTC. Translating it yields CAYTSSGIYEQYF. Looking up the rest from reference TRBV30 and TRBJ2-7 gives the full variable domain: SQTIHQWPATLVQPVGSPLSLECTVEGTSNPNLYWYRQAAGRGLQLLFYSVGIGQISSEVPQNLSASRPQDRQFILSSKKLLLSDSGFYLCAYTSSGIYEQYFGPGTRLTVT.

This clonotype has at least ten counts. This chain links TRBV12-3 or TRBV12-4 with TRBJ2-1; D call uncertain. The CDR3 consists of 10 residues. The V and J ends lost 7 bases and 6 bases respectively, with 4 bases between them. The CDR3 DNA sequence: TGTGCCAGCAAAAGCAATGAGCAGTTCTTC. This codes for CASKSNEQFF.